The 28 T cell receptor beta chains below were found in one sample sequenced in a study of T cells in Graves' hyperthyroidism and ophthalmopathy. RNA transcripts yielded amplified TCR beta CDR3 regions. First-round RT-PCR of the TCR CDR3 relied on the HTBI primer set. One entry per CDR3 protein results from TCRdb running MiXCR on the multiplex PCR reads. The sample lists 200,000 to 250,000 distinct CDR3 sequences, 18% seen once, with approximately 40% in the top ten. The sequencing input was blood. These TCRs come from a middle-aged man with Graves' hyperthyroidism.

The gene calls are TRBV5-1 and TRBJ1-1; possible D gene TRBD1, 6 bases. The length of the CDR3 is 14 residues. Germline-derived CDR1 and CDR2 are SGHRS and YFSETQ. V was clipped by 2 bases and J by 5 bases, with 13 bases between them. The CDR3 nucleotides read TGCGCCAGCAGCTTACAGGGTCCGCGGACTGAAGCTTTCTTT. This gives the protein CASSLQGPRTEAFF.

In its sample, this clonotype was seen a few times. The DNA of the CDR3 is TGTGCCAGCAGCTTAACGGCTAGCGGGGGGGCGGGAATAGGTGAGCAGTTCTTC. Protein: CASSLTASGGAGIGEQFF. The V gene is TRBV7-3, the J gene TRBJ2-1, with 12 bases aligning to TRBD2. Germline values: CDR1 SGHTA, CDR2 FQGTGA. Losses at the gene ends were 0 bases for V and 9 bases for J; bases not matched to a gene: 12. The CDR3 is 18 residues long.

This clonotype turned up a few times. The chain employs TRBV4-3 and TRBJ2-1; tentatively, D is TRBD1 or TRBD2 (7 bases each). CDR3 length equals 15 residues. V was cut by 4 bases and J by 7 bases, with 17 bases left in between. The germline V gene has CDR1 LGHNA and CDR2 YSLEER. The CDR3 protein is CASSLTQGGQNEQFF. CDR3 bases: TGCGCCAGCAGCCTGACGCAGGGGGGGCAAAATGAGCAGTTCTTC.

This clonotype was seen repeatedly, ten times or more. V is TRBV5-1 and J is TRBJ2-1; TRBD1 might be the D (5 bases). Germline lookup yields CDR1 SGHRS and CDR2 YFSETQ. V gave up 0 bases and J gave up 1 base, with 11 bases separating them. This CDR3 spans 16 amino acids. This CDR3 is CASSLVGVVSYNEQFF. The CDR3, as DNA: TGCGCCAGCAGCTTGGTAGGGGTAGTATCCTACAATGAGCAGTTCTTC.

This clonotype was counted ten times or more. V and J are TRBV7-2 and TRBJ1-2, with D tentatively TRBD1 (5 bases). V lost 2 bases to trimming and J lost 3 bases, with 10 bases between them. CDR1 is SGHTA and CDR2 is FQGNSA in the germline V gene. This CDR3 region has 14 residues. CDR3 sequence: CASSLHRGHYGYTF. CDR3 DNA: TGTGCCAGCAGCTTACACCGGGGCCACTATGGCTACACCTTC.

A word on this clonotype: This may stem from a read error, because a much larger clone lies one nucleotide away. The chain employs TRBV5-1 and TRBJ2-1; 7 bases are shared with TRBD1. V shed 3 bases, J shed 5 bases, and the junction held 11 bases outside the gene matches. Per the germline V gene, CDR1 is SGHRS and CDR2 is YFSETQ. The CDR3 spans 16 residues. The DNA for the CDR3 is TGCGCCAGCAGCTCCTGGACAGGTATGGAGGACAATGAGCAGTTCTTC. Amino acids: CASSSWTGMEDNEQFF. Full variable domain (outside the CDR3, taken from reference TRBV5-1 and TRBJ2-1): KAGVTQTPRYLIKTRGQQVTLSCSPISGHRSVSWYQQTPGQGLQFLFEYFSETQRNKGNFPGRFSGRQFSNSRSEMNVSTLELGDSALYLCASSSWTGMEDNEQFFGPGTRLTVL.

This clonotype came up a few times. The gene calls are TRBV6-5 and TRBJ1-5, with D possibly being TRBD1 (6 bases). The CDR3 contains 14 residues. The germline gives CDR1 MNHEY, CDR2 SVGAGI. V lost 7 bases and J 4 bases, leaving 14 bases between the germline ends. CDR3 bases: TGTGCCAGCATTAAGACAGGTGCAAATCAGCCCCAGCATTTT. This encodes CASIKTGANQPQHF.

This clonotype was counted only a few times. The chain links TRBV2 to TRBJ1-2, with 9 bases aligning to TRBD1. Germline V gene lookup returns CDR1 SNHLY and CDR2 FYNNEI. The V gene end was trimmed by 8 bases and the J gene end by 7 bases; junction bases not matched to a gene: 5. CDR3 length: 12 residues. This CDR3 reads CASWTGDSGYTF. The CDR3 DNA is TGTGCCAGCTGGACAGGGGATAGTGGCTACACCTTC. Looking up the rest from reference TRBV2 and TRBJ1-2 gives the full variable domain: EPEVTQTPSHQVTQMGQEVILRCVPISNHLYFYWYRQILGQKVEFLVSFYNNEISEKSEIFDDQFSVERPDGSNFTLKIRSTKLEDSAMYFCASWTGDSGYTFGSGTRLTVV.

Note on this clonotype: The junction and the germline gene differ at one end; a read error may be behind it. V and J are TRBV19 and TRBJ1-4, with D unclear. The germline V gene encodes CDR1 LNHDA and CDR2 SQIVND (reference sequence). CDR3 size: 14 residues. CDR3 loop: CASTEDPTNGKLFF. The CDR3 DNA follows: TGTGCCAGTACAGAGGACCCAACTAATGGAAAACTGTTTTTT. Combining the CDR3 with reference TRBV19 and TRBJ1-4 gives the whole variable domain DGGITQSPKYLFRKEGQNVTLSCEQNLNHDAMYWYRQDPGQGLRLIYYSQIVNDFQKGDIAEGYSVSREKKESFPLTVTSAQKNPTAFYLCASTEDPTNGKLFFGSGTQLSVL.

This clonotype was observed once. This CDR3 is CASSSLAGRQETQYF. CDR3 bases: TGTGCCAGCAGCTCACTAGCGGGCCGCCAAGAGACCCAGTACTTC. V is TRBV7-8 and J is TRBJ2-5, with 9 positions matching TRBD2. This CDR3 spans 15 amino acids. Germline V gene data show CDR1 as SGHVS and CDR2 as FQNEAQ. The V and J ends lost 4 bases and 1 base, in that order; junction bases with no gene match: 4.

This clonotype has at least ten counts. The chain combines TRBV5-1 with TRBJ1-2; 9 nucleotides align to TRBD1. CDR1 SGHRS and CDR2 YFSETQ come from the germline V gene. V was clipped by 0 bases and J by 2 bases; unmatched bases: 2. There are 15 residues in the CDR3. CDR3 in DNA: TGCGCCAGCAGCTTGGCTGGACAGGGGAACTATGGCTACACCTTC. This encodes CASSLAGQGNYGYTF. Drawing the rest from reference TRBV5-1 and TRBJ1-2, the complete variable domain is KAGVTQTPRYLIKTRGQQVTLSCSPISGHRSVSWYQQTPGQGLQFLFEYFSETQRNKGNFPGRFSGRQFSNSRSEMNVSTLELGDSALYLCASSLAGQGNYGYTFGSGTRLTVV.

The chain combines TRBV7-2 with TRBJ2-7; 10 bases match TRBD2. Germline assignment: CDR1 SGHTA and CDR2 FQGNSA. The CDR3 sequence is 19 residues long. Germline trimming cut 1 base from V and 2 bases from J; bases unmatched to any gene: 14. The CDR3 here is CASSLVYGKGAGGAYEQYF. For the CDR3, the DNA is TGTGCCAGCAGCTTAGTTTACGGGAAGGGAGCGGGAGGGGCCTACGAGCAGTACTTC.

This chain links TRBV20-1 with TRBJ2-1; TRBD2 is a possible D gene (5 bases). V dropped 1 base and J dropped 4 bases, with 11 bases sitting between them. Germline CDR1 and CDR2: DFQATT and SNEGSKA (reference sequence). CDR3 size: 14 residues. The CDR3 protein is CSARGGATYNEQFF. Here the CDR3 DNA reads TGCAGTGCTAGAGGGGGAGCCACTTACAATGAGCAGTTCTTC.

The V gene is TRBV5-6, the J gene TRBJ2-7, with D possibly matching TRBD1 (5 bases). In germline, CDR1 is SGHDT, CDR2 YYEEEE. The V and J ends lost 1 base and 2 bases respectively, with 13 bases between them. The CDR3 is 15 amino acids. The CDR3 nucleotides are TGTGCCAGCAGCTTGCAGCAGGGTCCGGCCTACGAGCAGTACTTC. This encodes CASSLQQGPAYEQYF.

The chain has TRBV7-9 and TRBJ1-2; maybe TRBD1 (6 bases). V was shortened by 1 base and J by 0 bases, with 15 bases between the two germline ends. This CDR3 is built from 17 residues. The germline V gene has CDR1 SEHNR and CDR2 FQNEAQ (reference sequence). CDR3 DNA sequence: TGTGCCAGCAGCTTAGGGAGCGGGGGCCTGACTAACTATGGCTACACCTTC. Amino acids: CASSLGSGGLTNYGYTF.

With regard to this clonotype: One end of the junction fails to match germline, which may point to a read error. The V call is TRBV9, the J call TRBJ2-1, with 8 bases aligning to TRBD2. The CDR3 spans 15 residues. Germline-derived CDR1 and CDR2 are SGDLS and YYNGEE. CDR3 nucleotides: TGTGCCAGCAGCGCAACTAGCGGTTCCTACGATGAGCAGTTCTTC. Amino acids: CASSATSGSYDEQFF.

The sample holds many counts of this clonotype. The J gene is TRBJ2-7, the V gene TRBV2; D gene unclear. Germline V lookup: CDR1 SNHLY, CDR2 FYNNEI. The CDR3 has 13 residues. Trimming took 3 bases from V and 2 from J, leaving 8 bases between them. The CDR3 spells CASSEPTPYEQYF. Here the CDR3 DNA reads TGTGCCAGCAGTGAGCCTACTCCCTACGAGCAGTACTTC. The variable domain in full, with the rest retrieved from reference TRBV2 and TRBJ2-7, is EPEVTQTPSHQVTQMGQEVILRCVPISNHLYFYWYRQILGQKVEFLVSFYNNEISEKSEIFDDQFSVERPDGSNFTLKIRSTKLEDSAMYFCASSEPTPYEQYFGPGTRLTVT.

This clonotype occurred a few times. The rearrangement links TRBV4-1 to TRBJ2-7, with 9 bases lining up with TRBD1. Trimming took 1 base from V and 5 from J; bases not matched to a gene: 3. The CDR3 extends over 14 amino acids. CDR1 is MGHRA and CDR2 is YSYEKL in the germline V gene. CDR3 nucleotides: TGCGCCAGCAGCCAAGGGGACAGGGAGGACGAGCAGTACTTC. It is translated as CASSQGDREDEQYF.

The sample holds many counts of this clonotype. The V call is TRBV28, the J call TRBJ2-4; 8 bases are a match to TRBD1. CDR1 MDHEN and CDR2 SYDVKM come from the germline V gene. This CDR3 spans 15 amino acids. The junction had 5 bases not matched to a gene; V was cut back by 4 bases and J by 3 bases. The CDR3 region is CASSSSGTGKNIQYF. The CDR3 DNA sequence: TGTGCCAGCAGTTCCTCCGGGACAGGCAAAAACATTCAGTACTTC.

This clonotype was observed at least ten times. The chain is built from TRBV28 and TRBJ1-5, with a tentative D call TRBD1 (5 bases). Germline assignment: CDR1 MDHEN and CDR2 SYDVKM. Trimming took 8 bases from V and 1 from J, leaving 6 bases between them. The CDR3 runs 12 residues. CDR3 DNA: TGTGCCAGCCACAGGAGCAATCAGCCCCAGCATTTT. Translation gives CASHRSNQPQHF.

This clonotype came up many times. This rearrangement joins TRBV7-2 to TRBJ1-1; 7 nucleotides line up with TRBD1. Germline values: CDR1 SGHTA, CDR2 FQGNSA. The V gene end was trimmed by 0 bases and the J gene end by 4 bases; junction bases not matched to a gene: 2. This CDR3 spans 14 amino acids. CDR3 protein: CASSLAPGGTEAFF. CDR3 in DNA: TGTGCCAGCAGCTTAGCGCCAGGGGGCACTGAAGCTTTCTTT.

This clonotype occurred many times. This sequence joins TRBV12-3 or TRBV12-4 and TRBJ1-1; no reliable D call. Trimming removed 7 bases from V and 1 base from J, with 13 bases in between. CDR3 size: 14 residues. CDR3: CASTIGQANTEAFF. In nucleotides, the CDR3 is TGTGCCAGCACAATCGGTCAGGCGAACACTGAAGCTTTCTTT.

This clonotype has ten or more counts. The J gene is TRBJ2-2, the V gene TRBV2; 9 bases align to TRBD1. The length of the CDR3 is 16 residues. V lost 7 bases, J lost 2 bases, and 8 bases stayed unmatched. The germline V gene encodes CDR1 SNHLY and CDR2 FYNNEI. The CDR3 region has the DNA TGTGCCAGCACTCTACCGGGACAGGGAAACACCGGGGAGCTGTTTTTT. Protein product: CASTLPGQGNTGELFF.

The rearrangement links TRBV29-1 to TRBJ1-1, with D possibly being TRBD1 (5 bases). Germline CDR1 reads SQVTM; CDR2 reads ANQGSEA. V lost 5 bases and J lost 0, with 7 bases in between. The CDR3 has 12 amino acids. Here the CDR3 DNA reads TGCAGCGTTCGACAGATGAACACTGAAGCTTTCTTT. Amino acids: CSVRQMNTEAFF.

This clonotype was observed at least ten times. This sequence joins TRBV6-2 or TRBV6-3 and TRBJ1-2; D unresolved. The ends were cut back, 4 bases at V and 4 bases at J, with 13 bases in the middle. The CDR3 covers 14 residues. CDR1 and CDR2 from the germline V gene are MNHEY and SVGEGT. In nucleotides, the CDR3 is TGTGCCAGCAGTTCGTGGGGAGTTGGCTATGGCTACACCTTC. Translation gives CASSSWGVGYGYTF.

Ten or more counts support this clonotype. The chain couples TRBV9 to TRBJ2-7, with D possibly being TRBD2 (6 bases). This CDR3 is 15 amino acids long. V lost 0 bases and J 0 bases, leaving 10 bases between the germline ends. Looked up from germline, CDR1 is SGDLS and CDR2 is YYNGEE. Here the CDR3 reads CASSVGWRDSYEQYF. DNA for the CDR3: TGTGCCAGCAGCGTAGGATGGCGGGACTCCTACGAGCAGTACTTC.

This clonotype was observed at least ten times. This rearrangement joins TRBV27 to TRBJ2-5; TRBD2 agrees at 7 bases. The V gene end was trimmed by 5 bases and the J gene end by 5 bases; junction bases not matched to a gene: 5. Germline values: CDR1 MNHEY, CDR2 SMNVEV (reference sequence). The CDR3 is made up of 13 amino acids. CDR3 DNA: TGTGCCAGCAGTCTGCGGACTAGTGAGACCCAGTACTTC. Amino acids: CASSLRTSETQYF.

Ten or more counts support this clonotype. This chain uses TRBV5-1 with TRBJ2-7; weak D call: TRBD1 (6 bases). CDR1 and CDR2 from the germline V gene are SGHRS and YFSETQ. With 0 bases removed from V and 7 bases from J, the gap between germline ends came to 17 bases. The CDR3 runs 15 residues. CDR3 residues: CASSLDGGPAGEQYF. The CDR3 DNA sequence: TGCGCCAGCAGCTTGGATGGGGGCCCCGCTGGGGAGCAGTACTTC.